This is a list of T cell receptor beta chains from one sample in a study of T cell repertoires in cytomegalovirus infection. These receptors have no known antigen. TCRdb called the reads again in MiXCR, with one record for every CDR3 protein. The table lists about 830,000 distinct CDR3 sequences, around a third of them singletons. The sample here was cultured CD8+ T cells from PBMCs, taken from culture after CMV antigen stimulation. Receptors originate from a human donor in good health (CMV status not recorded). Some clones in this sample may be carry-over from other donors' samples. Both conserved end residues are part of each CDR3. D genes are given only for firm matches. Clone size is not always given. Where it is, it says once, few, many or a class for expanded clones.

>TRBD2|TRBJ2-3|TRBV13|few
TGTGCCAGCAGCTATCAGGGCGGGGGTGACACAGATACGCAGTATTTT
CASSYQGGGDTDTQYF
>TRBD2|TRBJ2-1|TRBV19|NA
TGTGCCAGTATCCCGAGGGGTAGCGGGGGGTCCTCCTACAATGAGCAGTTCTTC
CASIPRGSGGSSYNEQFF
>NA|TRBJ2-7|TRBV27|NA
TGTGCCAGCAGTTTAATCGGGACGCTGTACGAGCAGTACTTC
CASSLIGTLYEQYF
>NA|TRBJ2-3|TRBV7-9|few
TGTGCCAGCAGCCCAACGCGTGTAGGCGGGGGCCCAGGGGCGCAGTATTTT
CASSPTRVGGGPGAQYF
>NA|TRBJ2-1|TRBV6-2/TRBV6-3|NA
TGTGCCAGCGGTTGGGGACCGATCAATGAGCAGTTCTTC
CASGWGPINEQFF
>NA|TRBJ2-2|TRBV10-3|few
TGTGCCATTAAAACGACAAGTCTCGCTTCTGGCCCAACCGGGGAGCTGTTTTTT
CAIKTTSLASGPTGELFF
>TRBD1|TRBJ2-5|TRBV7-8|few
TGTGCCAGCAGCTTCCACAGGGGGTCTGGGGAGAAGACCCAGTACTTC
CASSFHRGSGEKTQYF
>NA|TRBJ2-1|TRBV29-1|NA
TGCAGCGTCGAGCCGCAGTTCTTC
CSVEPQFF
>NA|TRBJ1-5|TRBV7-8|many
TGTGCCAGCAGCTTAGAGAGGCAGAAGGGTCAGCCCCAGCATTTT
CASSLERQKGQPQHF
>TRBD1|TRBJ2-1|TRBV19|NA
TGTGCCAGTAGTAACAGGGGGCTCTACAATGAGCAGTTCTTC
CASSNRGLYNEQFF
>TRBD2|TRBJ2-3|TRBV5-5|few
TGTGCCAGCAGCAAGGGACTACCCCCGGTGGATACGCAGTATTTT
CASSKGLPPVDTQYF
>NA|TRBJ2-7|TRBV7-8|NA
TGTGCCAGCAGCTCAGACTTCCGCTACGAGCAGTACTTC
CASSSDFRYEQYF
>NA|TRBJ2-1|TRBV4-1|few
TGCGCCAGCAGCCCGGGGGACAGTCGGAATGAGCAGTTCTTC
CASSPGDSRNEQFF
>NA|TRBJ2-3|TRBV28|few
TGTGCCACTCAACTTTCTTCATCCACAGATACGCAGTATTTT
CATQLSSSTDTQYF
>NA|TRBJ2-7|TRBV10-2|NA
TGCGCCAGCCACCAAGGGCCCGTCCACGAGCAGTACTTC
CASHQGPVHEQYF
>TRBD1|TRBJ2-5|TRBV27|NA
TGTGCCAGCAGTTTCCTCCCCGGGACAGGGGAAGAGACCCAGTACTTC
CASSFLPGTGEETQYF
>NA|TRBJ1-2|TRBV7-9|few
TGTGCCAGCAGCTCGGACGGAACAGGCGGCTACACCTTC
CASSSDGTGGYTF
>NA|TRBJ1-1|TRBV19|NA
TGTGCCAGTACCTTCGGACTCTTTACAACTGAAGCTTTCTTT
CASTFGLFTTEAFF
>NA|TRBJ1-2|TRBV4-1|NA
TGCGCCAGCAGCCAGGAACTTGACTATGGCTACACCTTC
CASSQELDYGYTF
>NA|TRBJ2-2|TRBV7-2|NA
TGTGCCAGCAGCTTAGAGCCCACCGGGGAGCTGTTTTTT
CASSLEPTGELFF
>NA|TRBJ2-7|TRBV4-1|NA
TGCGCCAGCAGCCAAGCGGCGGGGGCCCACGAGCAGTACTTC
CASSQAAGAHEQYF
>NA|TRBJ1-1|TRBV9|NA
TGTGCCAGCAGCCCGCCGGATGACACTGAAGCTTTCTTT
CASSPPDDTEAFF